One sample yielded the 27 T cell receptor beta chains listed below, sequenced in a study of T-cell memory formation after mild COVID-19. TCRdb used MiXCR to reprocess the 5' RACE reads, holding one entry per CDR3 protein. This table has a few hundred thousand distinct CDR3 sequences, 16% appearing once. Sequencing was performed on PBMCs or a T cell subset sorted from them (not recorded which). These receptors came from a man between 18 and 35 years old who had mild COVID-19 (a few samples of this study predate the infection). Cell type and time point are not known.

The rearrangement uses TRBV20-1 and TRBJ2-5; 10 bases align to TRBD1. Germline CDR1 is DFQATT and CDR2 is SNEGSKA (reference sequence). The trim removed 5 bases at V and 4 bases at J, leaving 7 bases unmatched. The CDR3 sequence is 14 residues long. Written as DNA, the CDR3 is TGCAGTGCTCAGACAGGGGGCGGTGGAGAGACCCAGTACTTC. This codes for CSAQTGGGGETQYF.

This chain connects TRBV28 to TRBJ1-1; tentative D call: TRBD1 (5 bases). The CDR3 runs to 13 residues. The germline V gene has CDR1 MDHEN and CDR2 SYDVKM. V lost 4 bases and J lost 2, with 8 bases in between. The CDR3 DNA reads TGTGCCAGCAGTTGGGACCTAAACACTGAAGCTTTCTTT. Protein: CASSWDLNTEAFF.

In this sample, this clonotype turned up a few times. CDR3 residues: CASSLQVMSNYGYTF. DNA for the CDR3: TGCGCCAGCAGCCTCCAGGTGATGTCTAACTATGGCTACACCTTC. V gene TRBV4-1 combines with J gene TRBJ1-2; D remains unclear. This CDR3 has 15 amino acids. Trimming left V 4 bases short and J 0 bases short, with 12 bases between. Germline CDR1 reads MGHRA; CDR2 reads YSYEKL.

The chain is built from TRBV4-1 and TRBJ2-1; D might be TRBD2 (5 bases). This CDR3 has 12 residues. Germline loops: CDR1 MGHRA, CDR2 YSYEKL. The germline V and J ends were trimmed by 1 base and 15 bases, with 13 bases remaining between them. CDR3 coding DNA: TGCGCCAGCAGCCAAGGAGGACTTCGTTGGTTCTTC. Residues: CASSQGGLRWFF.

The chain combines TRBV10-1 with TRBJ2-5; D is unclear. Trimming took off 0 bases at V and 0 bases at J, with 14 bases between the two ends. CDR3 length equals 17 residues. The germline V gene encodes CDR1 WNHNN and CDR2 SYGVQD (reference sequence). The DNA for the CDR3 is TGCGCCAGCAGTGAGTCGACTCCGGCCAGCTACCAAGAGACCCAGTACTTC. Amino acid sequence: CASSESTPASYQETQYF.

This clonotype was detected a few times. The chain carries TRBV12-3 or TRBV12-4 and TRBJ1-1, with D possibly being TRBD1 (6 bases). Trimming cost V 6 bases and J 0 bases, with 11 bases left between them. There are 14 residues in the CDR3. The CDR3 nucleotides read TGTGCCAGCAGCAAGCCAGGGGTGAACACTGAAGCTTTCTTT. Its protein is CASSKPGVNTEAFF.

This sequence joins TRBV7-2 and TRBJ1-2, with 9 bases that match TRBD1. The CDR3 sequence is 14 residues long. After removal of 3 bases from V and 8 bases from J, the junction contained 7 bases not matched to a gene. The germline gives CDR1 SGHTA, CDR2 FQGNSA. The DNA for the CDR3 is TGTGCCAGCAGCTTGGACAGGGGTTCACGCGGCTACACCTTC. The encoded protein is CASSLDRGSRGYTF.

The chain links TRBV4-3 to TRBJ1-2; D call uncertain. CDR3 length equals 15 residues. V shed 0 bases and J shed 4 bases, with 12 bases lying between them. Germline-derived CDR1 and CDR2 are LGHNA and YSLEER. The DNA of the CDR3 is TGCGCCAGCAGCCAAGAAGGAGTAGGGAGCTATGGCTACACCTTC. This encodes CASSQEGVGSYGYTF.

The CDR3 spells CASSAEASTDTQYF. The DNA for the CDR3 is TGTGCCAGTAGTGCAGAGGCTAGCACAGATACGCAGTATTTT. This chain uses TRBV19 with TRBJ2-3; D ambiguous. Looked up from germline, CDR1 is LNHDA and CDR2 is SQIVND (reference sequence). V was clipped by 5 bases and J by 0 bases, with 9 bases between them. The CDR3 totals 14 residues.

This clonotype was picked up a small number of times. The chain joins TRBV7-9 to TRBJ1-2, with 8 bases matching TRBD1. This CDR3 is built from 12 residues. The V gene's germline CDR1 is SEHNR and CDR2 FQNEAQ (reference sequence). J lost 10 bases, V lost 5 bases, and 6 bases had no gene match. The CDR3 DNA follows: TGTGCCAGCAGCGTCCGGGACAGGTTCTACACCTTC. It specifies CASSVRDRFYTF. Filled out from reference TRBV7-9 and TRBJ1-2, the complete variable domain reads DTGVSQNPRHKITKRGQNVTFRCDPISEHNRLYWYRQTLGQGPEFLTYFQNEAQLEKSRLLSDRFSAERPKGSFSTLEIQRTEQGDSAMYLCASSVRDRFYTFGSGTRLTVV.

The chain uses TRBV20-1 and TRBJ2-7; D not resolved. V lost 0 bases and J 4 bases, leaving 13 bases between the germline ends. The CDR3 contains 14 residues. The germline V gene has CDR1 DFQATT and CDR2 SNEGSKA (reference sequence). CDR3 in amino acids: CSARDLEGLYEQYF. DNA for the CDR3: TGCAGTGCTAGAGATCTGGAAGGGTTATACGAGCAGTACTTC.

In this sample, this clonotype turned up a few times. The chain is built from TRBV9 and TRBJ2-1, with 9 nucleotides matching TRBD2. V dropped 2 bases and J dropped 6; count of bases not matched to a gene: 6. Looked up from germline, CDR1 is SGDLS and CDR2 is YYNGEE. The CDR3 length is 15 residues. CDR3 nucleotides: TGTGCCAGCAGCGTTTCCGGTAGCGGGGGCAATGAGCAGTTCTTC. This sequence encodes CASSVSGSGGNEQFF.

This clonotype was observed many times. The V call is TRBV7-9, the J call TRBJ2-5, with D unclear. CDR1 SEHNR and CDR2 FQNEAQ come from the germline V gene (reference sequence). Trimming stripped 0 bases from V and 0 bases from J, with 2 bases between. The CDR3 extends over 13 amino acids. The CDR3 DNA is TGTGCCAGCAGCTTAGCCCACCAAGAGACCCAGTACTTC. Its protein product is CASSLAHQETQYF.

This clonotype has ten or more counts. This rearrangement joins TRBV20-1 to TRBJ2-7; weak D call: TRBD1 (5 bases). Trimming removed 5 bases at V and 2 bases at J, with 13 bases between. The CDR3 sequence is 13 residues long. Germline V lookup: CDR1 DFQATT, CDR2 SNEGSKA (reference sequence). In DNA form, the CDR3 reads TGCAGTGCTGTTTCAGGGCTTGCCTACGAGCAGTACGTC. Translation: CSAVSGLAYEQYV.

This chain joins TRBV29-1 and TRBJ2-5, with a weak D call TRBD2 (5 bases). Per the germline V gene, CDR1 is SQVTM and CDR2 is ANQGSEA. V was cut by 6 bases and J by 5 bases, with 16 bases left in between. This CDR3 spans 13 amino acids. CDR3 sequence (DNA): TGCAGCGTGAACGAACGGGGAGAGGAGACCCAGTACTTC. Amino acid sequence: CSVNERGEETQYF.

The chain employs TRBV4-1 and TRBJ2-3; D might be TRBD2 (5 bases). The CDR3 consists of 16 residues. The germline V and J ends were trimmed by 0 bases and 4 bases, with 14 bases remaining between them. Germline V gene sequence: CDR1 MGHRA, CDR2 YSYEKL. The CDR3 loop is CASSQDTGYGPDTQYF. In nucleotides, the CDR3 is TGCGCCAGCAGCCAAGATACGGGATATGGCCCAGATACGCAGTATTTT.

This chain connects TRBV5-8 to TRBJ2-1; either TRBD1 or TRBD2 may fit D (5 bases each). This CDR3 is 13 amino acids long. Germline CDR1 and CDR2: SGHTS and YDEGEE. The ends were cut back, 4 bases at V and 2 bases at J, with 7 bases in the middle. The CDR3 loop reads CASSTGPYNEQFF. CDR3 nucleotide sequence: TGTGCCAGCAGCACGGGGCCCTACAATGAGCAGTTCTTC.

This clonotype showed up just a few times. The rearrangement links TRBV3-1 to TRBJ1-5; D uncertain. Per the germline V gene, CDR1 is LGHDT and CDR2 is YNNKEL (reference sequence). Trimming removed 0 bases from V and 0 bases from J, with 6 bases in between. CDR3 length: 15 residues. The CDR3, as DNA: TGTGCCAGCAGCCAAGACGGGAATAGCAATCAGCCCCAGCATTTT. Its protein product is CASSQDGNSNQPQHF.

The V and J genes are TRBV5-1 and TRBJ1-2; 7 bases agree with TRBD1. CDR1 and CDR2 from the germline V gene are SGHRS and YFSETQ. Germline trimming cut 5 bases from V and 10 bases from J; bases unmatched to any gene: 14. The CDR3 spans 14 residues. CDR3: CASRRAPRQGDYTF. The CDR3 bases are TGCGCCAGCAGACGAGCCCCCCGACAGGGAGACTACACCTTC.

This clonotype was recorded a few times. This chain joins TRBV4-1 and TRBJ1-5; 8 nucleotides align to TRBD1. CDR3 length equals 16 residues. Germline assignment: CDR1 MGHRA and CDR2 YSYEKL. Unmatched junction bases numbered 9, after V lost 2 bases and J lost 6 bases. This CDR3 is CASSQPGQGGGQPQHF. The CDR3 nucleotides read TGCGCCAGCAGCCAACCCGGACAGGGAGGGGGTCAGCCCCAGCATTTT.

This rearrangement joins TRBV10-2 to TRBJ1-2, with 7 bases that match TRBD1. J lost 4 bases, V lost 6 bases, and 2 bases had no gene match. The CDR3 loop spans 12 amino acids. CDR1 is WSHSY, CDR2 SAAADI, per germline. The CDR3 spells CASRTGPYGYTF. CDR3 nucleotides: TGCGCCAGCAGGACAGGGCCCTATGGCTACACCTTC.

This CDR3 is CASSPGQGIYEQYF. The CDR3 bases are TGTGCCAGCAGTCCTGGACAGGGAATCTACGAGCAGTACTTC. The chain uses TRBV6-5 and TRBJ2-7, with 8 bases that match TRBD1. Germline CDR1 MNHEY, CDR2 SVGAGI. The V gene end was trimmed by 5 bases and the J gene end by 3 bases; junction bases not matched to a gene: 6. The CDR3 contains 14 residues.

The chain employs TRBV4-3 and TRBJ1-4; 9 bases are a match to TRBD1. CDR1 LGHNA and CDR2 YSLEER come from the germline V gene. The V and J ends lost 3 bases and 7 bases, in that order; junction bases with no gene match: 6. CDR3 length: 15 amino acids. CDR3 protein: CASSHSTGGSEKLFF. Here the CDR3 DNA reads TGCGCCAGCAGCCATTCGACAGGGGGTAGTGAAAAACTGTTTTTT.

This clonotype was counted between two and nine times. The chain employs TRBV27 and TRBJ2-3; the match to TRBD2 covers 10 bases. The CDR3 spans 17 residues. Trimming removed 2 bases from V and 3 bases from J; junction bases left unmatched: 8. Germline CDR1 is MNHEY and CDR2 is SMNVEV (reference sequence). In DNA, the CDR3 is TGTGCCAGCAGTTTAAGCGGGGGGGCATCATTAACAGATACGCAGTATTTT. Encoded protein: CASSLSGGASLTDTQYF.

The table lists this clonotype with a count of one. The V gene is TRBV4-1, the J gene TRBJ1-2; TRBD1 matches at 7 bases. CDR1 MGHRA and CDR2 YSYEKL come from the germline V gene. V lost 5 bases and J lost 7; bases outside the gene matches: 7. The CDR3 length is 13 residues. The CDR3 spells CASSGTVGRGYTF. The CDR3 nucleotides read TGCGCCAGCAGCGGGACAGTCGGACGTGGCTACACCTTC.

This clonotype was seen repeatedly, ten times or more. V is TRBV11-1 and J is TRBJ1-1, with D tentatively TRBD1 (5 bases). Trimming removed 4 bases from V and 7 bases from J, with 16 bases in between. CDR1 and CDR2 from the germline V gene are SGHAT and FQDESV (reference sequence). The CDR3 is 14 residues long. Written as DNA, the CDR3 is TGTGCCAGCAGCTGGAGGGGCGAACGGGTTGAAGCTTTCTTT. It is translated as CASSWRGERVEAFF. The variable domain in full, with the rest retrieved from reference TRBV11-1 and TRBJ1-1, is EAEVAQSPRYKITEKSQAVAFWCDPISGHATLYWYRQILGQGPELLVQFQDESVVDDSQLPKDRFSAERLKGVDSTLKIQPAELGDSAMYLCASSWRGERVEAFFGQGTRLTVV.

A few counts support this clonotype. The chain has TRBV27 and TRBJ2-5; 7 nucleotides match TRBD1. J gave up 3 bases and V 4 bases, and 8 bases lay outside the gene matches. Germline-derived CDR1 and CDR2 are MNHEY and SMNVEV (reference sequence). The CDR3 runs to 15 residues. This CDR3 reads CASSSYRGWEETQYF. The CDR3, as DNA: TGTGCCAGCAGTTCTTACAGGGGATGGGAAGAGACCCAGTACTTC.